This TCR beta chain was recovered during a study of cytomegalovirus exposure and HLA in healthy donors. Overall study context: Earlier, approximately 190 million T cells were analyzed, and about 100 million unique TCR beta sequences were found among them. Study conclusions and caveats: Associated with cytomegalovirus, according to the listing, were 150 to 200 TCR beta chains. Solely CMV serostatus was available to characterize immune exposure.

PCR used 60 Vbeta primers and 13 Jbeta primers. The assay was immunoSEQ multiplex PCR, and TCRdb's table has in-frame clones only and misses some. The sample records 120,000 to 150,000 clones, roughly four fifths being singletons. Germline loops: CDR1 SQVTM, CDR2 ANQGSEA. The CDR3 consists of 15 residues. With 4 bases clipped from V and 1 base from J, the junction kept 9 bases outside the gene matches. Details on this clone: The antigen is unknown.

What was sequenced was PBMCs. The chain carries TRBV29-1 and TRBJ1-1; TRBD1 matches 7 bases. This clonotype was obtained from a man between 40 and 49 years old in good health and CMV-seropositive. In nucleotides, the CDR3 is TGCAGCGTTGGGGGAGCCGGGACAGCGAACACTGAAGCTTTCTTT. Its protein product is CSVGGAGTANTEAFF.